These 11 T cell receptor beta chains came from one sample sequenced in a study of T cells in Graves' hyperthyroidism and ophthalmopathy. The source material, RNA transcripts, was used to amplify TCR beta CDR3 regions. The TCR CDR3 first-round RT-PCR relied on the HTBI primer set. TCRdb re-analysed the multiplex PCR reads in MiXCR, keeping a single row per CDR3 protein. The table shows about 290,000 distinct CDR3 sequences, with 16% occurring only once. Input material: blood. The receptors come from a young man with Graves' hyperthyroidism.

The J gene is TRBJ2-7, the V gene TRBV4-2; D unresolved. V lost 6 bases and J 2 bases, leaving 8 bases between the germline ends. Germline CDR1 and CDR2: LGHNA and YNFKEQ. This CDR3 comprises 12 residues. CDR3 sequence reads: CASRSGTYEQYF. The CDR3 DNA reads TGTGCCAGCAGGTCGGGTACCTACGAGCAGTACTTC.

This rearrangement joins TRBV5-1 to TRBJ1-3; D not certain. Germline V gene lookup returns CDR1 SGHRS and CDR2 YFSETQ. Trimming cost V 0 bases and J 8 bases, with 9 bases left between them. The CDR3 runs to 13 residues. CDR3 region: CASSLDREYTIYF. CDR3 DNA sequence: TGCGCCAGCAGCTTGGACAGAGAATACACCATATATTTT.

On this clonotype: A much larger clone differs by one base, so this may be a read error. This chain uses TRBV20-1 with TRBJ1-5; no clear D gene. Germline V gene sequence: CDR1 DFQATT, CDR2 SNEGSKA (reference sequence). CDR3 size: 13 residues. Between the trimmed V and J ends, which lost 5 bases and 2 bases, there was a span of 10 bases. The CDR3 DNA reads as TGCAGTGCTGCTACCTATGGCAATCAGCCCCAGCATTTT. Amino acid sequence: CSAATYGNQPQHF.

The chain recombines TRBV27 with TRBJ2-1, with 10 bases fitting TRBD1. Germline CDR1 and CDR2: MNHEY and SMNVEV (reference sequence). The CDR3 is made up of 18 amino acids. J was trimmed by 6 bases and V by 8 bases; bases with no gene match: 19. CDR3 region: CASAPRGWTGGAANEQFF. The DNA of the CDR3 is TGTGCCAGCGCCCCTCGTGGGTGGACAGGGGGGGCTGCCAATGAGCAGTTCTTC.

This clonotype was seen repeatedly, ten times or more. The CDR3 here is CASSQEPVGGGYTF. The CDR3 DNA reads TGTGCCAGCAGCCAAGAGCCGGTAGGAGGTGGCTACACCTTC. The rearrangement joins TRBV3-1 to TRBJ1-2; D is undetermined. Germline V gives CDR1 LGHDT, CDR2 YNNKEL (reference sequence). The ends were cut back, 0 bases at V and 7 bases at J, with 12 bases in the middle. The CDR3 covers 14 residues. Full variable domain (remainder filled in from reference TRBV3-1 and TRBJ1-2): DTAVSQTPKYLVTQMGNDKSIKCEQNLGHDTMYWYKQDSKKFLKIMFSYNNKELIINETVPNRFSPKSPDKAHLNLHINSLELGDSAVYFCASSQEPVGGGYTFGSGTRLTVV.

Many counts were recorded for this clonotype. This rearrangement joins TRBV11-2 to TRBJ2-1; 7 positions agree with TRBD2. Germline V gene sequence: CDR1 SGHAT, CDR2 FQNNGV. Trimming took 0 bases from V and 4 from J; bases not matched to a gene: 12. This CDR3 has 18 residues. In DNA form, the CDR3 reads TGTGCCAGCAGCTTAGATAGAGGGAGGACTAGACTATACAATGAGCAGTTCTTC. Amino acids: CASSLDRGRTRLYNEQFF.

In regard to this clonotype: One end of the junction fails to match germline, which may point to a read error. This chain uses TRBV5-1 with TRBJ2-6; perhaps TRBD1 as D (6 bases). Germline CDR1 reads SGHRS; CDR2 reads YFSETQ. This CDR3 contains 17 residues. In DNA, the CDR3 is TGCGCCAGCAGCTTGGAAGTTGGGGGCTCCGGGGCCAACGTCCCGACTTTC. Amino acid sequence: CASSLEVGGSGANVPTF.

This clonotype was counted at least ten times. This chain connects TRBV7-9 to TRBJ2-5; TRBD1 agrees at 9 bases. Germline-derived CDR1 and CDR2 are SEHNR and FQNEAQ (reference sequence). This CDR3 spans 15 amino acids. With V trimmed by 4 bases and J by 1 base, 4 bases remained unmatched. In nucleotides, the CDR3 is TGTGCCAGCAGCTCGACAGGGGGTTTCCAAGAGACCCAGTACTTC. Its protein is CASSSTGGFQETQYF.

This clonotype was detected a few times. Written as DNA, the CDR3 is TGCGCCAGCAGCTCTACTAGCGGGGGGGAGACCCAGTACTTC. Amino acid sequence: CASSSTSGGETQYF. The chain links TRBV5-1 to TRBJ2-5; 12 bases are a match to TRBD2. V shed 3 bases and J 5 bases; nucleotides not matched to a gene: 2. This CDR3 is built from 14 residues. Germline loops: CDR1 SGHRS, CDR2 YFSETQ.

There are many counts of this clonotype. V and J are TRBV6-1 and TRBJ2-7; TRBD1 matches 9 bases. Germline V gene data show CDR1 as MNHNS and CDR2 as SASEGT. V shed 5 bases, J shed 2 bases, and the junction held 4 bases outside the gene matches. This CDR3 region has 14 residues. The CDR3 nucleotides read TGTGCCAGCAGTCGGACAGGGGTGCCCTACGAGCAGTACTTC. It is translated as CASSRTGVPYEQYF.

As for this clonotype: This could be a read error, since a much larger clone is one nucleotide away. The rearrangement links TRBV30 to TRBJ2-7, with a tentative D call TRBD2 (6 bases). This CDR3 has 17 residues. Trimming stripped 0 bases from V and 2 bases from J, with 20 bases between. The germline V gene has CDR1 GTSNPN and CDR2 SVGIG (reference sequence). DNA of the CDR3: TGTGCCTGGAGTGTGCGGGATCTCCCGGCAGGGCCCTACGAGCAGTACTTC. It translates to CAWSVRDLPAGPYEQYF.